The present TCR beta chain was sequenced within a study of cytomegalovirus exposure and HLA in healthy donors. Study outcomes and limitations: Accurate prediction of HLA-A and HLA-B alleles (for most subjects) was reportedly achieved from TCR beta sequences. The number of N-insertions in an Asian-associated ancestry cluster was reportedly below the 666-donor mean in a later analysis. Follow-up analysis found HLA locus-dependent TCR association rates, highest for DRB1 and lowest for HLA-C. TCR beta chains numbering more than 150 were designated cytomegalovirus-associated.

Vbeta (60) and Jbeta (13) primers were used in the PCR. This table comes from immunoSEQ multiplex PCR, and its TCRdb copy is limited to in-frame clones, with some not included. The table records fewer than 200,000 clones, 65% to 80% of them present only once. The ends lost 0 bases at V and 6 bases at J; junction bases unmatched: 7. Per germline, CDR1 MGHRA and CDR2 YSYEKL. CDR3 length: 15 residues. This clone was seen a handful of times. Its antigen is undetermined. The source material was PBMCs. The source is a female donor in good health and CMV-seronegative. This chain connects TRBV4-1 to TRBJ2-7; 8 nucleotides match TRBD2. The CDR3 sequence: CASSQEGRGVGEQYF. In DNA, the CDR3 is TGCGCCAGCAGCCAAGAAGGGCGGGGGGTAGGCGAGCAGTACTTC.